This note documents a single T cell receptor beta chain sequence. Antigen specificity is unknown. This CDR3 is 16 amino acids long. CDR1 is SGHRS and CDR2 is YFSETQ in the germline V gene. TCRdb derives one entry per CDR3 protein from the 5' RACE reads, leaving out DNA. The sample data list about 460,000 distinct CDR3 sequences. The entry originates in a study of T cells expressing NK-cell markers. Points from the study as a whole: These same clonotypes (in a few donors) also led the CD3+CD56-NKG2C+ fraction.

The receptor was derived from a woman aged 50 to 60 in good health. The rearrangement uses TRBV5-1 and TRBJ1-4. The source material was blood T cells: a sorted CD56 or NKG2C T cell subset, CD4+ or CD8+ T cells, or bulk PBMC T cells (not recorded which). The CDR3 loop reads CASSLSLDGINEKLFF. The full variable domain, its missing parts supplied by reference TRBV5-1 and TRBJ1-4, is KAGVTQTPRYLIKTRGQQVTLSCSPISGHRSVSWYQQTPGQGLQFLFEYFSETQRNKGNFPGRFSGRQFSNSRSEMNVSTLELGDSALYLCASSLSLDGINEKLFFGSGTQLSVL.